The T cell receptor (beta chain) described here comes from a study of blood T cell repertoires in COVID-19. The assay was immunoSEQ multiplex PCR, and TCRdb's table has in-frame clones only and misses some. The profile shows 200,000 to 250,000 clones, about 80% of them singletons. Germline V CDR1 and CDR2: LGHDT, YNNKEL (reference sequence). This CDR3 region has 15 residues. Between the trimmed V and J ends, which lost 5 bases and 4 bases, there was a span of 17 bases. This TCR came from a woman between 45 and 65 years old who had been exposed to COVID-19. V and J are TRBV3-1 (or the pseudogene TRBV3-2) and TRBJ1-2; D might be TRBD1 (5 bases). Material: PBMCs or T cells enriched from blood (not recorded which). This chain's CDR3 is CASSEGAFLSYGYTF. DNA of the CDR3: TGTGCCAGCAGCGAAGGGGCATTCCTAAGCTATGGCTACACCTTC.